These T cell receptor beta chains were read from a single sample in a study of CD8 T cells in ankylosing spondylitis. TCRdb re-derived calls from the 5' RACE reads in MiXCR, one entry per CDR3 protein. The sample contains about 200,000 distinct CDR3 sequences, roughly 12% of which appear only once. The sample was blood, either unsorted or a sorted T cell fraction (not recorded which). These TCRs come from a male donor with ankylosing spondylitis or in good health (not recorded which). Each CDR3 is given with its conserved first and last residue. The size field is filled for only some rows; it gives once, few, many or a size class.

J | V | size | CDR3
TRBJ1-1 | TRBV7-9 | . | CASSSRGLNTEAFF
TRBJ2-1 | TRBV20-1 | . | CSAKNTGPSSYNEQFF
TRBJ2-3 | TRBV29-1 | . | CSVGWDRGYTDTQYF
TRBJ2-7 | TRBV5-5 | . | CASRSGQGSYEQYF
TRBJ2-5 | TRBV27 | . | CASSIAGGQETQYF
TRBJ2-2 | TRBV10-1 | few | CASSWKNTGELFF
TRBJ1-1 | TRBV7-2 | . | CASSPSGNTEAFF
TRBJ2-2 | TRBV4-1 | . | CASSQESGGTGELFF
TRBJ2-7 | TRBV4-1 | . | CASSLTSGRFDEQYF
TRBJ2-3 | TRBV12-3/TRBV12-4 | . | CASSLGSGRPDTQYF
TRBJ2-1 | TRBV6-2/TRBV6-3 | few | CASSYSAGYNEQFF
TRBJ2-7 | TRBV4-1 | few | CASSPVLGQGRGEQYF
TRBJ2-3 | TRBV5-1 | many | CASSLGGRTTDTQYF
TRBJ2-3 | TRBV7-9 | few | CASSLGPDTQYF
TRBJ2-3 | TRBV6-1 | few | CASSEHTGPSTDTQYF
TRBJ2-7 | TRBV2 | . | CASSEDLRRNEQYF
TRBJ1-2 | TRBV9 | . | CASSVGRSEPNYGYTF
TRBJ2-5 | TRBV20-1 | . | CSASPSGVGETQYF
TRBJ2-1 | TRBV29-1 | few | CSVGTRNYNEQFF
TRBJ1-2 | TRBV20-1 | . | CSADPPNYGYTF
TRBJ1-1 | TRBV12-3/TRBV12-4 | . | CASSRGLDTEAFF
TRBJ1-3 | TRBV12-3/TRBV12-4 | . | CASSLGTASLFSGNTIYF
TRBJ2-1 | TRBV7-9 | . | CASSPRTSGSPNEQFF
TRBJ2-7 | TRBV7-8 | . | CASSNEQYEQYF
TRBJ1-1 | TRBV5-1 | . | CASSFATGYTEAFF
TRBJ2-7 | TRBV30 | . | CAWSAEDRSPYEQYF
TRBJ1-2 | TRBV29-1 | few | CSVDRDDQRANYGYTF
TRBJ2-5 | TRBV20-1 | . | CSARDFRGKETQYF
TRBJ2-2 | TRBV5-1 | . | CASSSQWAGGVEDTGELFF
TRBJ1-1 | TRBV7-9 | few | CASSLGGHEAFF
TRBJ2-7 | TRBV28 | . | CASSSARGSPTYEQYF
TRBJ2-7 | TRBV7-9 | . | CASSEGQGASYEQYF
TRBJ1-2 | TRBV27 | . | CASSYTANYGYTF
TRBJ1-1 | TRBV5-6 | . | CASSFVQGANTEAFF
TRBJ2-1 | TRBV11-2 | few | CASSLTNNEQFF
TRBJ2-1 | TRBV6-1 | . | CASGPGRYNEQFF
TRBJ2-3 | TRBV6-1 | many | CASSDRVFEDTQYF
TRBJ2-7 | TRBV3-1 | few | CASSPEDKLAYEQYF
TRBJ2-2 | TRBV5-1 | few | CASRVTGATGELFF
TRBJ1-5 | TRBV4-1 | few | CASSLLGPSNQPQHF
TRBJ2-5 | TRBV2 | . | CASKGSQETQYF